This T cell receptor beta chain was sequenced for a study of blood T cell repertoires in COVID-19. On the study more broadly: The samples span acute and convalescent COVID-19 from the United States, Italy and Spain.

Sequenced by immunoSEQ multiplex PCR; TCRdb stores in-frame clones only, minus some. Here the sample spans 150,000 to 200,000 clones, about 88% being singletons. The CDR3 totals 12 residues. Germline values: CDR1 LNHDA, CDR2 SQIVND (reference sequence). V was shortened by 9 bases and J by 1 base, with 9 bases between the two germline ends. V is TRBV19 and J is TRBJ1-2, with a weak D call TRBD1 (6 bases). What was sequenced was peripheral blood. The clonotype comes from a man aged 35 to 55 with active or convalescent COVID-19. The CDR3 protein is CARSDSNYGYTF. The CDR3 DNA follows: TGTGCCAGGTCGGACAGTAACTATGGCTACACCTTC.